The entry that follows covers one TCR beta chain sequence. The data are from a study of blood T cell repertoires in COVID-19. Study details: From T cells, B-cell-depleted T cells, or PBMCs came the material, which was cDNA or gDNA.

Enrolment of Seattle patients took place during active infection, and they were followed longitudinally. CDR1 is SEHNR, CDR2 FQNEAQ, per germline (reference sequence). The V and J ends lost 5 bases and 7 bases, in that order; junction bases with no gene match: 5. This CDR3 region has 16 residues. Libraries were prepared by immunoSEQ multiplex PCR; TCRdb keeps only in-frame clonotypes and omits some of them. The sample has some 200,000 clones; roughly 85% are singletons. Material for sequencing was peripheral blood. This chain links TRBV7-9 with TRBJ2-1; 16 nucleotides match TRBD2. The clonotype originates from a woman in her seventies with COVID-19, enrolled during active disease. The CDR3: CASSLGLAGGQNEQFF. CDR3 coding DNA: TGTGCCAGCAGCCTGGGACTAGCGGGGGGGCAAAATGAGCAGTTCTTC.